Listed below are T cell receptor beta chains from one sample, sequenced in a study of T cell responses to AZD1222 COVID-19 vaccine. Profiled with immunoSEQ multiplex PCR; TCRdb holds only in-frame clones, not every one. The table lists more than 60,000 clones, over 75% of them singletons. The sample in question was peripheral blood, obtained 28 days after the second AZD1222 dose. These receptors originate from an adult who received the AZD1222 COVID-19 vaccine. Each CDR3 is given with its conserved first and last residue. The D gene is left open where the match is weak. Part of the rows lack a size; the others show once, few, many or a class for expanded clones.

j_call clone_size v_call d_call cdr3_aa cdr3_nt
TRBJ2-7 NA TRBV7-2 TRBD2 CASSIQRGVYEQYF TGTGCCAGCAGCATCCAGCGGGGTGTCTACGAGCAGTACTTC
TRBJ2-1 NA TRBV5-1 TRBD2 CASSPTSRDYNEQFF TGCGCCAGCAGCCCGACTAGCCGAGACTACAATGAGCAGTTCTTC
TRBJ1-2 few TRBV7-2 NA CASSWTWRDGYTF TGTGCCAGCAGCTGGACATGGCGCGATGGCTACACCTTC
TRBJ2-5 NA TRBV5-1 NA CASSLTGGTQETQYF TGCGCCAGCAGCTTGACGGGGGGCACTCAAGAGACCCAGTACTTC
TRBJ1-3 NA TRBV9 NA CASGSGGFGNTIYF TGTGCCAGTGGGTCGGGGGGGTTCGGAAACACCATATATTTT
TRBJ1-3 NA TRBV15 NA CATSRDRSFGNTIYF TGTGCCACCAGCAGAGACAGATCCTTTGGAAACACCATATATTTT
TRBJ1-1 NA TRBV2 NA CACSGEVNTEAFF TGTGCCTGTTCAGGGGAGGTGAACACTGAAGCTTTCTTT
TRBJ2-3 once TRBV7-9 NA CASSLGLQGDTPDTQYF TGTGCCAGCAGCTTAGGTTTACAGGGTGACACGCCAGATACGCAGTATTTT
TRBJ2-7 NA TRBV5-1 NA CASSLVGVDPPLYEQYF TGCGCCAGCAGCTTGGTTGGCGTAGACCCTCCGCTCTACGAGCAGTACTTC
TRBJ2-7 NA TRBV7-8 NA CASSLSGLQDYEQYF TGTGCCAGCAGCTTATCGGGGCTTCAAGACTACGAGCAGTACTTC
TRBJ1-6 NA TRBV7-9 TRBD1 CASSRGTVNNSPLHF TGTGCCAGCAGCCGTGGGACAGTCAATAATTCACCCCTCCACTTT
TRBJ1-3 NA TRBV18 NA CASSPNSDSGNTIYF TGTGCCAGCTCACCCAACTCTGACTCTGGAAACACCATATATTTT
TRBJ1-6 NA TRBV10-3 NA CAIRDRDNSPLHF TGTGCCATCCGAGACAGAGACAATTCACCCCTCCACTTT
TRBJ1-5 NA TRBV30 NA CAWGQINSNQPQHF TGTGCCTGGGGACAGATTAATAGCAATCAGCCCCAGCATTTT
TRBJ1-6 once TRBV5-4 TRBD1 CASSPGQGASSYNSPLHF TGTGCCAGCAGCCCGGGACAGGGGGCGAGCTCCTATAATTCACCCCTCCACTTT
TRBJ1-2 NA TRBV25-1 NA CASSENSNYGYTF TGTGCCAGCAGTGAAAACAGTAACTATGGCTACACCTTC
TRBJ2-1 NA TRBV19 NA CASSIEGDEQFF TGTGCCAGTAGTATTGAGGGGGATGAGCAGTTCTTC
TRBJ1-6 once TRBV7-9 NA CASSLLDFRRQINSPLHF TGTGCCAGCAGCCTATTAGATTTCCGTAGGCAGATCAATTCACCCCTCCACTTT
TRBJ1-2 NA TRBV19 NA CASSIFGTTNYGYTF TGTGCCAGTAGTATCTTTGGGACTACCAACTATGGCTACACCTTC
TRBJ1-2 NA TRBV30 NA CAWSTVAYGYTF TGTGCCTGGAGTACGGTCGCCTATGGCTACACCTTC
TRBJ1-5 NA TRBV15 TRBD1 CATSRSGWGQVNQPQHF TGTGCCACCAGCAGAAGCGGCTGGGGACAGGTCAATCAGCCCCAGCATTTT
TRBJ1-2 NA TRBV30 NA CARTVGRNYGYTF TGTGCCCGGACGGTGGGTCGTAACTATGGCTACACCTTC
TRBJ1-2 NA TRBV14 TRBD1 CASSQGAGGFFYGYTF TGTGCCAGCAGTCAAGGGGCAGGGGGCTTCTTCTATGGCTACACCTTC
TRBJ1-3 NA TRBV13 NA CASSAGSGRNTIYF TGTGCCAGCAGCGCGGGGTCGGGTAGAAACACCATATATTTT
TRBJ1-6 NA TRBV7-3 NA CASSLGEANSPLHF TGTGCCAGCAGCTTGGGGGAGGCCAATTCACCCCTCCACTTT
TRBJ1-5 NA TRBV7-2 NA CASSLAPLGQPQHF TGTGCCAGCAGCTTAGCCCCTTTGGGTCAGCCCCAGCATTTT
TRBJ2-1 NA TRBV7-8 TRBD2 CASSFPGLAGAPSSYNEQFF TGTGCCAGCAGCTTCCCCGGACTAGCGGGGGCACCGAGCTCCTACAATGAGCAGTTCTTC
TRBJ1-2 once TRBV7-2 NA CASSLAGEYSGYTF TGTGCCAGCAGCTTAGCGGGGGAGTACAGTGGCTACACCTTC
TRBJ2-1 NA TRBV27 TRBD2 CASSSTSGGLLRRNEQFF TGTGCCAGCAGTTCAACTAGCGGGGGGCTGCTGCGAAGGAATGAGCAGTTCTTC
TRBJ2-1 few TRBV9 TRBD1 CASSPGTGGLNEQFF TGTGCCAGCAGCCCCGGGACAGGGGGCCTCAATGAGCAGTTCTTC
TRBJ1-4 NA TRBV19 TRBD1 CASSKMTGGSNEKLFF TGTGCCAGTAGTAAGATGACAGGGGGGAGTAATGAAAAACTGTTTTTT
TRBJ2-2 NA TRBV7-9 TRBD1 CASSLSQGANTGELFF TGTGCCAGCAGCTTATCACAGGGGGCGAACACCGGGGAGCTGTTTTTT
TRBJ1-5 NA TRBV6-1 NA CASSDPGRGVEPQHF TGTGCCAGCAGTGACCCAGGACGGGGAGTTGAGCCCCAGCATTTT
TRBJ2-7 once TRBV11-2 TRBD1 CASRDRGYEQYF TGTGCCAGCAGGGACAGGGGCTACGAGCAGTACTTC
TRBJ1-1 NA TRBV29-1 NA CSGTKSDTEAFF TGCAGCGGCACGAAGAGCGACACTGAAGCTTTCTTT
TRBJ1-3 NA TRBV9 TRBD1 CASSLRDSRQSSGNTIYF TGTGCCAGCAGCCTAAGGGACAGCCGACAGAGCTCTGGAAACACCATATATTTT
TRBJ1-4 NA TRBV30 NA CAWSPRSATNEKLFF TGTGCCTGGAGCCCGAGAAGCGCAACTAATGAAAAACTGTTTTTT
TRBJ2-3 NA TRBV28 NA CASSSFLSARQSTDTQYF TGTGCCAGCAGTTCCTTTCTTAGCGCTAGACAGAGCACAGATACGCAGTATTTT
TRBJ1-2 NA TRBV19 NA CATRKIEVGNYGYTF TGTGCCACCCGTAAGATCGAGGTGGGGAACTATGGCTACACCTTC
TRBJ1-2 NA TRBV6-5 NA CASRTIGAGEYGYTF TGTGCCAGCAGAACGATCGGAGCAGGGGAATATGGCTACACCTTC
TRBJ1-1 few TRBV18 TRBD1 CASSATGGTEAFF TGTGCCAGCTCCGCCACAGGGGGTACCGAAGCTTTCTTT
TRBJ2-5 NA TRBV15 NA CATSELQETQYF TGTGCCACCAGTGAGCTCCAAGAGACCCAGTACTTC
TRBJ2-6 once TRBV3-1/TRBV3-2 NA CASSQGGYSGANVLTF TGTGCCAGCAGCCAGGGCGGCTACTCTGGGGCCAACGTCCTGACTTTC
TRBJ2-7 NA TRBV4-1 NA CASSQDLQGKDEQYF TGCGCCAGCAGCCAAGATCTACAGGGTAAAGACGAGCAGTACTTC
TRBJ1-3 NA TRBV2 NA CASSDAVAPSGNTIYF TGTGCCAGCAGTGACGCAGTGGCTCCCTCTGGAAACACCATATATTTT
TRBJ2-2 NA TRBV18 TRBD2 CASSLTPLGLAGGRTGELFF TGTGCCAGCTCACTGACTCCGCTTGGACTAGCGGGGGGACGCACCGGGGAGCTGTTTTTT
TRBJ2-5 NA TRBV5-1 TRBD2 CASSPPSGGAGETQYF TGCGCCAGCAGCCCTCCTAGCGGGGGGGCCGGCGAGACCCAGTACTTC
TRBJ1-1 NA TRBV5-6 TRBD1 CASSLPGQGLSEAFF TGTGCCAGCAGCCTACCGGGACAGGGTCTCAGTGAAGCTTTCTTT
TRBJ2-2 NA TRBV3-1/TRBV3-2 NA CASSKTLTVNTGELFF TGTGCCAGCAGCAAAACGCTGACAGTTAACACCGGGGAGCTGTTTTTT
TRBJ1-3 NA TRBV30 NA CAWSVGLNGGNTIYF TGTGCCTGGAGTGTTGGACTGAACGGCGGAAACACCATATATTTT
TRBJ1-2 NA TRBV19 TRBD1 CASSVDRGFVTF TGTGCCAGTAGTGTCGACAGGGGATTTGTAACCTTC
TRBJ2-3 NA TRBV6-1 NA CASSDADTQYF TGTGCCAGCAGTGATGCAGATACGCAGTATTTT
TRBJ1-1 NA TRBV5-1 NA CASSLASNTEAFF TGCGCCAGCAGTCTTGCCAGTAACACTGAAGCTTTCTTT
TRBJ2-7 NA TRBV11-2 TRBD2 CASSLDRLAGGHEQYF TGTGCCAGCAGCTTAGATCGTCTAGCGGGGGGTCACGAGCAGTACTTC
TRBJ2-3 NA TRBV12-5 TRBD1 CASGFTRGQTDTQYF TGTGCTAGTGGTTTCACGAGGGGGCAAACAGATACGCAGTATTTT
TRBJ1-4 NA TRBV6-5 NA CASSYGAGGEKLFF TGTGCCAGCAGTTACGGGGCAGGAGGTGAAAAACTGTTTTTT